This T cell receptor (beta chain) was observed in a study of early T cells in non-severe SARS-CoV-2 infection. Whole-study findings and limits: The study's VDJdb matching favored anti-spike CD8 responses and missed private and CD4 specificities.

Researchers tagged individual cDNA molecules with unique molecular identifiers. One entry per CDR3 protein, called by TCRdb with MiXCR from the 5' RACE reads. Of about 56,000 distinct CDR3 sequences in the sample, roughly 15% were seen once. This clonotype was seen only a few times. Its antigen is unknown. The V end was cut by 4 bases, the J end by 6 bases, with 9 bases between. This CDR3 is 12 amino acids long. From germline, CDR1 is MNHEY and CDR2 SMNVEV (reference sequence). Sequences were derived from whole blood, sampled at baseline. This chain links TRBV27 with TRBJ1-1; the D is unclear. The sequence was obtained from an adult who was a healthcare worker with PCR-confirmed SARS-CoV-2 infection or an uninfected control (not recorded which). The CDR3 region is CASSSRTAEAFF. Here the CDR3 DNA reads TGTGCCAGCAGTTCCCGGACGGCTGAAGCTTTCTTT.